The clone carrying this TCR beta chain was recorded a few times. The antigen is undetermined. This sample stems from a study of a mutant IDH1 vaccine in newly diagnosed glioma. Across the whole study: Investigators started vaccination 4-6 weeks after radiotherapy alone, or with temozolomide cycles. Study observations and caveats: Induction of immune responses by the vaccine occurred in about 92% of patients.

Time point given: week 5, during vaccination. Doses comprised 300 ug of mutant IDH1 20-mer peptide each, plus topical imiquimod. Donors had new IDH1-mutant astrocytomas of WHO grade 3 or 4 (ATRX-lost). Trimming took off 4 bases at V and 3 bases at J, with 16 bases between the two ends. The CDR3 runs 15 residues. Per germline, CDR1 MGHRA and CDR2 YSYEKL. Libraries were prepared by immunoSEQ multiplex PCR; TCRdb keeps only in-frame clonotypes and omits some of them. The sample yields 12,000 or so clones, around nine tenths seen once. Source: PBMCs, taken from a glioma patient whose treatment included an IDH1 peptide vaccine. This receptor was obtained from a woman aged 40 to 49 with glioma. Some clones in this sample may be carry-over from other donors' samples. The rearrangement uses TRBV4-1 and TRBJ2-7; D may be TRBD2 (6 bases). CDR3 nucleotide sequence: TGCGCCAGCAGCCCGGCTGCGGGACCACACTACGAGCAGTACTTC. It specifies CASSPAAGPHYEQYF.